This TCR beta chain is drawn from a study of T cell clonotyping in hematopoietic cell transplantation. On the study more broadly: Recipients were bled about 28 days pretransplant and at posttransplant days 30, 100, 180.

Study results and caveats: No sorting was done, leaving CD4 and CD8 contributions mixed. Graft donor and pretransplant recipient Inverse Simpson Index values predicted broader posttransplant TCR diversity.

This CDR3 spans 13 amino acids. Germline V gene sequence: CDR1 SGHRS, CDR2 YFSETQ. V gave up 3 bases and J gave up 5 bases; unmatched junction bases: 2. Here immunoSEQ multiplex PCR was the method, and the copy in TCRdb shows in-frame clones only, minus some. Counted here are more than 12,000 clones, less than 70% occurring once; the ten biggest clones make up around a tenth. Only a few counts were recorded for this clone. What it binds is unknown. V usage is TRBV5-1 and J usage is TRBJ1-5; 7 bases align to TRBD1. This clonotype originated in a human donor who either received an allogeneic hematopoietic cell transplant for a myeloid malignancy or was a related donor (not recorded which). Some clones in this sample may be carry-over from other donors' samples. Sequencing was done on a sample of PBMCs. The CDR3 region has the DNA TGCGCCAGCAGCTCAGGGACAGATCAGCCCCAGCATTTT. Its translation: CASSSGTDQPQHF.